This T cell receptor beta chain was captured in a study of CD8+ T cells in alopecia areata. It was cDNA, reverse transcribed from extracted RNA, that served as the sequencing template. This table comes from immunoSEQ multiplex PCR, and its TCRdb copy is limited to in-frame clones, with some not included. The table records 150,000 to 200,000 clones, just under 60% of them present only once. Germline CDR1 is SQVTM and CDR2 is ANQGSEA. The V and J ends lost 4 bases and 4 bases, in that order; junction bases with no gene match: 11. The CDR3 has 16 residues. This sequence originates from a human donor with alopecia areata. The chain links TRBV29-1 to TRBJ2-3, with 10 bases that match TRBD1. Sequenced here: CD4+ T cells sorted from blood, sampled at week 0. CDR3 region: CSVAYPGQGHPDTQYF. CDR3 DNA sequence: TGCAGCGTTGCCTACCCGGGACAGGGGCACCCAGATACGCAGTATTTT.